The 11 T cell receptor beta chains below were found in one sample sequenced in a study of T cells after yellow fever vaccination. TCRdb redid the calling of the 5' RACE reads with MiXCR, one entry per CDR3 protein. The sample yields just under 600,000 distinct CDR3 sequences, approximately 13% seen once. Specimen: PBMCs, collected on the day of the yellow fever booster vaccination. These receptors originate from a man aged 25 to 40 who received the YFV17D yellow fever vaccine.

The chain recombines TRBV18 with TRBJ2-1; 10 bases fit TRBD2. After removal of 4 bases from V and 8 bases from J, the junction contained 8 bases not matched to a gene. The CDR3 totals 15 residues. CDR1 is KGHSH and CDR2 is LQKENI in the germline V gene. CDR3 DNA: TGTGCCAGCTCACTCGCTAGCGGGAGAATAGATGAGCAGTTCTTC. As protein: CASSLASGRIDEQFF. Full variable domain (outside the CDR3, taken from reference TRBV18 and TRBJ2-1): NAGVMQNPRHLVRRRGQEARLRCSPMKGHSHVYWYRQLPEEGLKFMVYLQKENIIDESGMPKERFSAEFPKEGPSILRIQQVVRGDSAAYFCASSLASGRIDEQFFGPGTRLTVL.

V is TRBV12-3 or TRBV12-4 and J is TRBJ2-1; D is possibly TRBD1 (6 bases). This CDR3 is 16 amino acids long. V shed 4 bases and J shed 2 bases, with 15 bases lying between them. The CDR3 coding sequence is TGTGCCAGCAGTTCCCCGGGCAGGGGAACCTACAATGAGCAGTTCTTC. Translated, it gives CASSSPGRGTYNEQFF.

The chain couples TRBV24-1 to TRBJ1-1, with 7 bases fitting TRBD1. This CDR3 has 14 residues. Germline V gives CDR1 KGHDR, CDR2 SFDVKD. J was trimmed by 2 bases and V by 12 bases; bases with no gene match: 11. CDR3 in amino acids: CAAHRGLPNTEAFF. CDR3 bases: TGTGCCGCCCACAGGGGACTCCCTAACACTGAAGCTTTCTTT.

This clonotype was seen only a few times. The chain has TRBV6-6 and TRBJ2-3, with TRBD2 as a possible D gene (5 bases). Looked up from germline, CDR1 is MNHNY and CDR2 is SVGAGI (reference sequence). This CDR3 spans 13 amino acids. V lost 2 bases, J lost 4 bases, and 7 bases lay in between. The CDR3 region has the DNA TGTGCCAGCAGTTACGGGAGCCCAGATACGCAGTATTTT. Amino acids: CASSYGSPDTQYF.

This clonotype was recorded a few times. The chain employs TRBV6-2 or TRBV6-3 and TRBJ2-4, with a tentative D call TRBD2 (5 bases). Trimming pared 2 bases from V and 2 bases from J, leaving 7 bases between. The CDR3 sequence is 14 residues long. CDR1 is MNHEY, CDR2 SVGEGT, per germline. The CDR3 reads CASSYTGSKNIQYF. In nucleotides, the CDR3 is TGTGCCAGCAGTTACACGGGGTCCAAAAACATTCAGTACTTC.

This clonotype appeared a few times. The genes are TRBV5-4 and TRBJ2-5, with TRBD1 matching 9 bases. This CDR3 contains 15 residues. Trimming removed 5 bases from V and 4 bases from J; junction bases left unmatched: 9. CDR1 is SGHNT, CDR2 YYREEE, per germline (reference sequence). The CDR3 DNA reads TGTGCCAGCAGTACCGGACAGGGGAGCATAGAGACCCAGTACTTC. Its translation: CASSTGQGSIETQYF.

This clonotype came up many times. The chain recombines TRBV11-2 with TRBJ2-1; 14 nucleotides match TRBD2. The V gene's germline CDR1 is SGHAT and CDR2 FQNNGV. The CDR3 is 16 amino acids. The J segment lost 12 bases and the V segment lost 5 bases, leaving 12 bases of the junction unmatched. DNA of the CDR3: TGTGCCAGCAGCCCAGTAGGGACTAGCGGGAGTATTAGGCAGTTCTTC. Translated: CASSPVGTSGSIRQFF.

This chain links TRBV20-1 with TRBJ2-7, with D tentatively TRBD2 (6 bases). Germline V gene lookup returns CDR1 DFQATT and CDR2 SNEGSKA (reference sequence). V gave up 6 bases and J gave up 0 bases, with 18 bases separating them. The CDR3 spans 15 residues. The CDR3: CSAVGDSGISYEQYF. CDR3 sequence (DNA): TGCAGTGCCGTCGGGGATAGCGGAATCTCCTACGAGCAGTACTTC.

This clonotype has only a few counts. The gene calls are TRBV10-3 and TRBJ1-3; 9 bases agree with TRBD1. CDR1 and CDR2 from the germline V gene are ENHRY and SYGVKD. V gave up 8 bases and J gave up 7 bases; unmatched junction bases: 0. The CDR3 consists of 11 residues. The CDR3: CAIGQGNTIYF. For the CDR3, the DNA is TGTGCCATCGGACAGGGGAACACCATATATTTT.

With regard to this clonotype: The CDR3 does not end in the conserved phenylalanine or tryptophan, so this is likely a read error. This chain uses TRBV5-6 with TRBJ2-2; 10 positions match TRBD1. Trimming took 2 bases from V and 4 from J; bases not matched to a gene: 5. The CDR3 extends over 16 amino acids. Germline V gene data show CDR1 as SGHDT and CDR2 as YYEEEE. CDR3 DNA: TGTGCCAGCAGCTTTCGGGACAGGGGACTCACCGGGGAGCTGTTTTCT. Its translation: CASSFRDRGLTGELFS.

The gene calls are TRBV12-3 or TRBV12-4 and TRBJ2-1, with 7 positions matching TRBD2. The V segment lost 6 bases and the J segment 9 bases; nucleotides outside the gene matches: 11. CDR3 length: 14 residues. CDR3 loop: CASSSSGGEGEQFF. The DNA for the CDR3 is TGTGCCAGCAGCTCAAGTGGGGGGGAGGGTGAGCAGTTCTTC.